This T cell receptor (beta chain) was captured by sequencing in a study of T cell responses to AZD1222 COVID-19 vaccine. Worth noting for this clone: Its specificity is not known. The identical CDR3 is also encoded by other nucleotide sequences in the sample.

Germline assignment: CDR1 KGHSH and CDR2 LQKENI. This CDR3 contains 13 residues. The V gene lost 3 bases and the J gene lost 4 bases, with 7 bases spanning the gap. The protocol was immunoSEQ multiplex PCR, while the TCRdb copy is restricted to in-frame clones and leaves out a portion. Of 100,000 to 150,000 clones in the sample, 90% were seen once. Whole-study results and caveats: White British people made up most donors, females outnumbered males, and clonal diversity was possibly underestimated. CD4 TCRs covered the whole spike, strongest at regions 160-218 and 743-854.

The chain employs TRBV18 and TRBJ1-5; D not certain. The sequence was obtained from an adult in good health. The sample consisted of peripheral blood, taken on day 0 of AZD1222 vaccination. The CDR3 sequence: CASSPSDNQPQHF. In DNA, the CDR3 is TGTGCCAGCTCACCGAGCGATAATCAGCCCCAGCATTTT.